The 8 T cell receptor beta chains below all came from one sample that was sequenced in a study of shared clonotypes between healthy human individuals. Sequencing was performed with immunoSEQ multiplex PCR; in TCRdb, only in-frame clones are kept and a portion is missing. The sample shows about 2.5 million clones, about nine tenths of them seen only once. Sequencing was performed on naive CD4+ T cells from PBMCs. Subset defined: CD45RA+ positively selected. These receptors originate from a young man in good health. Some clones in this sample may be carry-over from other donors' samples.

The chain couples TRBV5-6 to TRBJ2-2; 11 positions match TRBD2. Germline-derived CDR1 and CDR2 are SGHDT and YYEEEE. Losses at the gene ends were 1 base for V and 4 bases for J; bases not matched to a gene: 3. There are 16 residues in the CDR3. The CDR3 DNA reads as TGTGCCAGCAGCTTGCTTAGCGGGAGGGTCACCGGGGAGCTGTTTTTT. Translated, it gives CASSLLSGRVTGELFF.

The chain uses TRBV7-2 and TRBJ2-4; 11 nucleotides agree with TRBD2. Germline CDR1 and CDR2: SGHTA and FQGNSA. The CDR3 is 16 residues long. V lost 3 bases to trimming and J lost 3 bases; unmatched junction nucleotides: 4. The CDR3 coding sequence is TGTGCCAGCAGCTTTTTAGCGGGAGGGGGCAAAAACATTCAGTACTTC. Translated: CASSFLAGGGKNIQYF.

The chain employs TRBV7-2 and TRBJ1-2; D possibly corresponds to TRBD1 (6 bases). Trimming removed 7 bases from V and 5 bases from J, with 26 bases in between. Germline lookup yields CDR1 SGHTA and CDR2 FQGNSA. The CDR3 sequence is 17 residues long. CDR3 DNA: TGTGCCAGCAACTTCGGCCCCGGACAGTTACTCCGGTATGGCTACACCTTC. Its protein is CASNFGPGQLLRYGYTF.

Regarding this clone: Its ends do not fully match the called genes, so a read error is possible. The CDR3 here is CASSPMGRGNCIF. The CDR3 nucleotides read TGTGCCAGCAGCCCAATGGGACGGGGGAACTGTATCTTC. J is TRBJ2-1 and V is TRBV7-2; tentative D call: TRBD2 (6 bases). This CDR3 spans 13 amino acids. Germline loops: CDR1 SGHTA, CDR2 FQGNSA.

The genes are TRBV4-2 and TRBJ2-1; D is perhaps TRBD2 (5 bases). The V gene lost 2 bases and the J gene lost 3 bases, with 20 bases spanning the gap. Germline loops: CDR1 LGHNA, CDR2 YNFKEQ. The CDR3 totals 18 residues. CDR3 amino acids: CASSQNSGRAQNYNEQFF. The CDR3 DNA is TGTGCCAGCAGCCAAAACTCCGGGCGGGCACAAAACTACAATGAGCAGTTCTTC.

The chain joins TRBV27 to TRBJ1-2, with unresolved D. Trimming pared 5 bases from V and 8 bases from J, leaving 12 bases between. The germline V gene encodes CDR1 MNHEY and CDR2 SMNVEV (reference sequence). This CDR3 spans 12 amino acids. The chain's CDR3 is CASSAGASGYTF. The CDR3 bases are TGTGCCAGCAGTGCCGGAGCTAGCGGCTACACCTTC.

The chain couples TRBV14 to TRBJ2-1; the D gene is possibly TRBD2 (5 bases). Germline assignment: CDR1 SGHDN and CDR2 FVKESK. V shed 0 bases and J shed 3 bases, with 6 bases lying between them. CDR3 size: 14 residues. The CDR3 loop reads CASSQDGGYNEQFF. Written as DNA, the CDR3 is TGTGCCAGCAGCCAAGATGGAGGCTACAATGAGCAGTTCTTC.

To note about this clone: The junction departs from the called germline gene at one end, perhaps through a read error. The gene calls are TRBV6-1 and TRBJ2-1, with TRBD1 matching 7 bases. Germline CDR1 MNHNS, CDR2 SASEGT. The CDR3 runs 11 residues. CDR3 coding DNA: TGTGCCGGGTCACAGGGGCATGAGCAGCTCTTC. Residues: CAGSQGHEQLF.